The source of this T cell receptor (beta chain) is a study of blood T cell repertoires in COVID-19. Using immunoSEQ multiplex PCR, the repertoire was profiled, and TCRdb retains in-frame clones only, with some absent. The sample contains over 45,000 clones, about 90% of which appear only once. Germline V CDR1 and CDR2: ENHRY, SYGVKD. This CDR3 contains 15 residues. The V gene lost 4 bases and the J gene lost 5 bases, with 18 bases spanning the gap. Concerning this clone itself: The same CDR3 is also encoded by other DNA sequences in this sample.

The receptor's source is a man aged 80 or over in a cohort sampled during active COVID-19. This rearrangement joins TRBV10-3 to TRBJ2-7; TRBD2 is a possible D gene (7 bases). The sample was peripheral blood. This chain's CDR3 is CAISVGGALGDEQYF. The CDR3 region has the DNA TGTGCCATCAGTGTTGGGGGGGCGCTCGGGGACGAGCAGTACTTC.